These T cell receptor beta chains were read from a single sample in a study of blood T cell repertoires in COVID-19. Clones were read by immunoSEQ multiplex PCR, and TCRdb kept only the in-frame ones, dropping some. The data contain more than 350,000 clones, 80% to 90% of them singletons. Sequenced material: peripheral blood. The receptors derive from a young woman with COVID-19, enrolled during active disease. Both conserved end residues are part of each CDR3. The D gene is left open where the match is weak. Not all rows give a size; the values are once, few, many and, for expanded clones, a class.

V gene	clone size	D gene	J gene	CDR3 protein	CDR3 DNA
TRBV5-4	few	TRBD2	TRBJ2-1	CAIPRSPTSGPSSYNEQFF	TGTGCCATCCCGAGAAGCCCCACTAGCGGGCCTAGCTCCTACAATGAGCAGTTCTTC
TRBV5-4	.	TRBD1	TRBJ2-1	CASKQGLEQFF	TGTGCCAGCAAACAGGGGCTCGAGCAGTTCTTC
TRBV7-2	.	TRBD1	TRBJ1-2	CASSSEGGTGRTYTF	TGTGCCAGCAGCTCAGAGGGGGGGACAGGTCGCACCTACACCTTC
TRBV29-1	.	.	TRBJ2-6	CSVRLGANVLTF	TGCAGCGTCCGACTGGGGGCCAACGTCCTGACTTTC
TRBV4-1	.	TRBD2	TRBJ2-7	CASSGNFGRGASYEQYF	TGCGCCAGCAGCGGCAATTTTGGGCGGGGGGCCTCTTACGAGCAGTACTTC
TRBV18	.	TRBD2	TRBJ2-1	CASSPLAPGGGASNEQFF	TGTGCCAGCTCACCGCTTGCCCCTGGCGGGGGGGCCTCCAATGAGCAGTTCTTC
TRBV28	.	.	TRBJ2-7	CASRPSGRGKYEQYF	TGTGCCAGCAGACCGTCTGGCCGGGGGAAGTACGAGCAGTACTTC
TRBV27	few	.	TRBJ2-2	CASSLHNTGELFF	TGTGCCAGCAGTTTACATAACACCGGGGAGCTGTTTTTT
TRBV30	.	.	TRBJ1-3	CGRYSGNTIYF	TGTGGGAGGTACTCTGGAAACACCATATATTTT
TRBV19	.	.	TRBJ2-7	CASSMWQGSSEQYF	TGTGCCAGTAGTATGTGGCAGGGGAGTAGCGAGCAGTACTTC
TRBV7-9	.	.	TRBJ1-2	CASSLQGRGGYTF	TGTGCCAGCAGTTTACAGGGAAGGGGTGGCTACACCTTC
TRBV27	.	.	TRBJ1-1	CASSSTSQPSRVRNTEAFF	TGTGCCAGCAGTTCTACCTCCCAACCAAGTCGGGTTCGGAACACTGAAGCTTTCTTT
TRBV11-2	once	TRBD2	TRBJ2-1	CASSAIRLAGTRNEQFF	TGTGCCAGCAGCGCCATCAGACTAGCGGGAACGCGCAATGAGCAGTTCTTC
TRBV6-6	few	.	TRBJ2-2	CASRVSGNTGELFF	TGTGCCAGCAGAGTCAGCGGGAACACCGGGGAGCTGTTTTTT
TRBV29-1	.	TRBD2	TRBJ2-2	CSVLPGGANTGELFF	TGCAGCGTTCTGCCCGGGGGGGCGAACACCGGGGAGCTGTTTTTT
TRBV5-4	.	.	TRBJ1-5	CASSLGPNSNQPQHF	TGTGCCAGCAGCTTGGGTCCAAATAGCAATCAGCCCCAGCATTTT
TRBV19	once	.	TRBJ2-2	CASSTLGTNTGELFF	TGTGCCAGTAGTACCCTCGGGACAAACACCGGGGAGCTGTTTTTT
TRBV7-2	.	TRBD2	TRBJ2-3	CASSKFTTSGYRSTDTQYF	TGTGCCAGCAGTAAGTTCACGACTAGCGGGTATCGAAGCACAGATACGCAGTATTTT